These 15 T cell receptor beta chains were sequenced from one sample in a study of post-analysis software for immune sequencing data. The antigens for these receptors are not known. Study observations and caveats: Higher frequency in patients than in controls was seen for roughly five TRBV segments, with TRBV5-6, TRBV5-1 and TRBV20-1 among them.

TCR beta libraries were prepared from cDNA with unique molecular identifiers. TCRdb redid the calling of the PCR reads with MiXCR, one entry per CDR3 protein. The top ten hold roughly 5% of the sample, which has approximately 770,000 distinct CDR3 sequences, 40% to 55% seen once. The specimen was blood. These receptors were taken from a girl aged 5 to 17 with multiple sclerosis.

V gene TRBV6-5 combines with J gene TRBJ1-1, with 7 bases identical to TRBD1. The CDR3 has 17 amino acids. Looked up from germline, CDR1 is MNHEY and CDR2 is SVGAGI. Trimming took 3 bases from V and 0 from J; bases not matched to a gene: 10. The CDR3 region has the DNA TGTGCCAGCAGTTATTCTACGCAGGGGGTTATGAACACTGAAGCTTTCTTT. Its protein product is CASSYSTQGVMNTEAFF.

This clonotype was counted between two and nine times. The rearrangement links TRBV7-2 to TRBJ2-6, with D hard to call. Germline-derived CDR1 and CDR2 are SGHTA and FQGNSA. Trimming removed 1 base at V and 0 bases at J, with 13 bases between. CDR3 size: 18 residues. The chain's CDR3 is CASSLESGRSSGANVLTF. The CDR3 region has the DNA TGTGCCAGCAGCTTAGAATCTGGGCGGAGCTCTGGGGCCAACGTCCTGACTTTC.

V gene TRBV5-1 combines with J gene TRBJ2-1, with D possibly being TRBD1 (5 bases). V shed 4 bases and J shed 5 bases, with 13 bases lying between them. The germline gives CDR1 SGHRS, CDR2 YFSETQ. The CDR3 is 14 amino acids. The CDR3 DNA reads as TGCGCCAGCAGCAAGACGGACACGAACAATGAGCAGTTCTTC. This gives the protein CASSKTDTNNEQFF.

The rearrangement joins TRBV20-1 to TRBJ2-5; D may be TRBD2 (6 bases). The better agreement between TRBJ2-7 and the DNA end casts doubt on the J call. The germline CDR1 and CDR2 sequences are DFQATT and SNEGSKA (reference sequence). CDR3 length: 15 amino acids. CDR3 nucleotides: TGCAGTGCTAGATCTTCGGGACTCTCGACCTACGAGCAGTACTTC. Its translation: CSARSSGLSTYEQYF.

The sample holds one count of this clonotype. The J gene is TRBJ2-7, the V gene TRBV20-1; TRBD2 agrees at 7 bases. The CDR3 extends over 14 amino acids. V was clipped by 0 bases and J by 5 bases; unmatched bases: 7. Germline-derived CDR1 and CDR2 are DFQATT and SNEGSKA (reference sequence). The CDR3 is CSARDINGRNEQYF. DNA for the CDR3: TGCAGTGCTAGAGATATTAACGGGAGGAACGAGCAGTACTTC.

This clonotype has more than one count but fewer than ten. The chain recombines TRBV4-3 with TRBJ1-2, with 8 bases lining up with TRBD1. Germline CDR1 LGHNA, CDR2 YSLEER. The CDR3 runs 15 residues. With 3 bases clipped from V and 8 bases from J, the junction kept 11 bases outside the gene matches. The CDR3, as DNA: TGCGCCAGCAGCCAGGGACAGGACGGACCGAGGGGCTACACCTTC. Its protein product is CASSQGQDGPRGYTF.

This chain joins TRBV24-1 and TRBJ2-1; 7 bases line up with TRBD1. Germline CDR1 KGHDR, CDR2 SFDVKD. The CDR3 length is 13 residues. Trimming cost V 9 bases and J 5 bases; bases outside gene matches: 6. CDR3 nucleotides: TGTGCCACCCGAGACAGGGCCCACAATGAGCAGTTCTTC. Its protein product is CATRDRAHNEQFF.

This clonotype was detected only a few times. The gene calls are TRBV9 and TRBJ2-4, with unresolved D. V was cut by 0 bases and J by 2 bases, with 9 bases left in between. CDR1 SGDLS and CDR2 YYNGEE come from the germline V gene. The CDR3 sequence is 15 residues long. For the CDR3, the DNA is TGTGCCAGCAGCGTAGGAGGCAATACCAAAAACATTCAGTACTTC. As protein: CASSVGGNTKNIQYF.

The chain uses TRBV6-6 and TRBJ1-1; no clear D gene. This CDR3 has 12 amino acids. V was shortened by 7 bases and J by 3 bases, with 9 bases between the two germline ends. Germline assignment: CDR1 MNHNY and CDR2 SVGAGI (reference sequence). The CDR3 DNA reads as TGTGCCAGCACCAACTTGGACACTGAAGCTTTCTTT. It codes for CASTNLDTEAFF.

This clonotype was seen a handful of times. The CDR3 nucleotides are TGTGCCAGCAGCTTAGACCCGCAGGGGACCCAGTACTTC. This codes for CASSLDPQGTQYF. This chain joins TRBV5-5 and TRBJ2-5; a weak D match, TRBD1 (5 bases). V lost 2 bases, J lost 7 bases, and 12 bases lay in between. Germline V gene lookup returns CDR1 SGHKS and CDR2 YYEKEE (reference sequence). The CDR3 runs to 13 residues.

The chain has TRBV12-3 or TRBV12-4 and TRBJ1-1; 8 bases agree with TRBD1. CDR3 length: 15 amino acids. The J segment lost 0 bases and the V segment lost 4 bases, leaving 4 bases of the junction unmatched. CDR3 nucleotide sequence: TGTGCCAGCAGTTCCCGGGACAGGATGAACACTGAAGCTTTCTTT. As protein: CASSSRDRMNTEAFF.

This clonotype was seen repeatedly, ten times or more. This rearrangement joins TRBV2 to TRBJ2-7; the D gene is possibly TRBD2 (6 bases). Germline CDR1 and CDR2: SNHLY and FYNNEI. The CDR3 is 12 amino acids. With 8 bases removed from V and 0 bases from J, the gap between germline ends came to 8 bases. CDR3 nucleotides: TGTGCCAGCGGGAGGAGCTCCTACGAGCAGTACTTC. It encodes CASGRSSYEQYF.

This rearrangement joins TRBV10-3 to TRBJ2-1; D is possibly TRBD1 or TRBD2 (5 bases each). The V and J ends lost 4 bases and 0 bases respectively, with 13 bases between them. The length of the CDR3 is 16 residues. The germline V gene has CDR1 ENHRY and CDR2 SYGVKD. CDR3 amino acids: CAISGGGEPSYNEQFF. DNA for the CDR3: TGTGCCATCAGTGGTGGGGGAGAACCCTCCTACAATGAGCAGTTCTTC.

The genes are TRBV7-1 and TRBJ2-3, with 10 bases identical to TRBD2. TRBV7-1 is an ORF, with its function uncertain. Germline trimming cut 3 bases from V and 6 bases from J; bases unmatched to any gene: 6. This CDR3 region has 15 residues. CDR3 sequence: CASSSGLALADTQYF. For the CDR3, the DNA is TGTGCCAGCAGCTCGGGACTAGCGTTGGCGGATACGCAGTATTTT.

V is TRBV7-3 and J is TRBJ2-3; the D gene is possibly TRBD2 (6 bases). V gave up 4 bases and J gave up 6 bases, with 14 bases separating them. Per the germline V gene, CDR1 is SGHTA and CDR2 is FQGTGA. The CDR3 totals 14 residues. The CDR3 DNA sequence: TGTGCCAGCAGCTCTCGCGGGATGGGTGATACGCAGTATTTT. Its protein is CASSSRGMGDTQYF. Full variable domain (rest looked up from reference TRBV7-3 and TRBJ2-3): GAGVSQTPSNKVTEKGKYVELRCDPISGHTALYWYRQSLGQGPEFLIYFQGTGAADDSGLPNDRFFAVRPEGSVSTLKIQRTERGDSAVYLCASSSRGMGDTQYFGPGTRLTVL.